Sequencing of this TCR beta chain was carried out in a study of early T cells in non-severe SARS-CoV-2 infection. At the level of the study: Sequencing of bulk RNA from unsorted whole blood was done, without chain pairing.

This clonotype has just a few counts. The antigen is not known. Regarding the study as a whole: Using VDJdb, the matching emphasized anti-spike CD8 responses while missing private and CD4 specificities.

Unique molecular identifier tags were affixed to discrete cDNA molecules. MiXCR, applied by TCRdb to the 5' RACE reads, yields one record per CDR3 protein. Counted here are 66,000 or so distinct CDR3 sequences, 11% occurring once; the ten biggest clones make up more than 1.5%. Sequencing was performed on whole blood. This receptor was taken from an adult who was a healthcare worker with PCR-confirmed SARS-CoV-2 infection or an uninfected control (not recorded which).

CDR3 amino acids: CASRRLAGVENTGELFF. In nucleotides, the CDR3 is TGTGCCAGCAGAAGACTAGCGGGGGTCGAGAACACCGGGGAGCTGTTTTTT. The chain has TRBV6-4 and TRBJ2-2; 12 bases agree with TRBD2. Germline CDR1 is MRHNA and CDR2 is SNTAGT. V trimming: 6 bases; J trimming: 1 base; junction bases outside the gene matches: 6. CDR3 length: 17 amino acids.